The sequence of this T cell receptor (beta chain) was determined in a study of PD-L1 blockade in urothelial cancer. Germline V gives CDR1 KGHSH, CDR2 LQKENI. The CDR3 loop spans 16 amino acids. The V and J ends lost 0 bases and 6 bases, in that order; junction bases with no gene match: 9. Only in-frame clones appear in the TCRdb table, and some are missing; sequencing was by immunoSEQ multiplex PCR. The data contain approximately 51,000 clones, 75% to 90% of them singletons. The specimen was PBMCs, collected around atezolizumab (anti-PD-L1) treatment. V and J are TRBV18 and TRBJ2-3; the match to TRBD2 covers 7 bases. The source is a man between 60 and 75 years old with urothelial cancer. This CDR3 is CASSPPGTMKGDTQYF. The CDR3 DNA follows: TGTGCCAGCTCACCACCCGGGACTATGAAAGGGGATACGCAGTATTTT.